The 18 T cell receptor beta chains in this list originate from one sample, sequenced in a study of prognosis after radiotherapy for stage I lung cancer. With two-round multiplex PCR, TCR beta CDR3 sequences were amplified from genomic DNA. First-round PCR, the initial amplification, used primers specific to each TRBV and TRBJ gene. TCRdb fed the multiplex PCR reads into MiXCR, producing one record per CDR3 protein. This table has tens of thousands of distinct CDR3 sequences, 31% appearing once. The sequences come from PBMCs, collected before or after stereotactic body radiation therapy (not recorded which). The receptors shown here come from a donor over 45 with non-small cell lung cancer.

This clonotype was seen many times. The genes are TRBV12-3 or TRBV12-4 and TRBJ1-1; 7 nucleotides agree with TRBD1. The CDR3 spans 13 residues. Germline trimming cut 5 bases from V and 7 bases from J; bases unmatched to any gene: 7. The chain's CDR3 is CASSLGQAFEAFF. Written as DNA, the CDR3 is TGTGCCAGCAGTCTCGGACAGGCCTTTGAAGCTTTCTTT.

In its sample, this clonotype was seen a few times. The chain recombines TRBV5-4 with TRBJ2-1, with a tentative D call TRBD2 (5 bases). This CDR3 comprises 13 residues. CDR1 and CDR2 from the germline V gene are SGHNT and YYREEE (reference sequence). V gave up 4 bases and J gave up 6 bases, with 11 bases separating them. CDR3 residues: CASSGTSANEQFF. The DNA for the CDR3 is TGTGCCAGCAGCGGAACTAGTGCCAATGAGCAGTTCTTC.

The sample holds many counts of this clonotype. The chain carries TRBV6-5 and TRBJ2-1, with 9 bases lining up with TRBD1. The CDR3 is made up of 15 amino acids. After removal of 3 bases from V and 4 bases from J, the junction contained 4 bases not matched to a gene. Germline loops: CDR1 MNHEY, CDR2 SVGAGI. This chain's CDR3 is CASSYGTGLYNEQFF. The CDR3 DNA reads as TGTGCCAGCAGTTATGGGACAGGGTTGTACAATGAGCAGTTCTTC.

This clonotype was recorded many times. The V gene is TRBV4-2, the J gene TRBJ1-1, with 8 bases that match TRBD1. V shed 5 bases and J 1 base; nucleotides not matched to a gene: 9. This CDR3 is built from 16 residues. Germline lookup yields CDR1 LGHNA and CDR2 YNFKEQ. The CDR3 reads CASSVVYRGANTEAFF. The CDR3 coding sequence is TGTGCCAGCAGCGTTGTCTACAGGGGGGCGAACACTGAAGCTTTCTTT.

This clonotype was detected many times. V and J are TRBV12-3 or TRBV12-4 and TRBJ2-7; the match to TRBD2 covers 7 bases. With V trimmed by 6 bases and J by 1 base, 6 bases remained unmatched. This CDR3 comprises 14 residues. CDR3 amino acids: CASRDGTTSYEQYF. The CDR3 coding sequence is TGTGCCAGCAGGGATGGGACTACTTCCTACGAGCAGTACTTC.

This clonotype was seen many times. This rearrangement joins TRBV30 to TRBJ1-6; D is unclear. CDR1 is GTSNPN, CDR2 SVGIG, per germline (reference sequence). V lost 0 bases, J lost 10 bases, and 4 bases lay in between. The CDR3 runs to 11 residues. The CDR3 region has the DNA TGTGCCTGGAGTGTCCAATCACCCCTCCACTTT. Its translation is CAWSVQSPLHF.

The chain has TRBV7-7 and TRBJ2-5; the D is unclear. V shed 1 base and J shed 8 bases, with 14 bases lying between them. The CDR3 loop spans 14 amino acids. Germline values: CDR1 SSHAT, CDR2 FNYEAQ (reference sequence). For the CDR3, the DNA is TGTGCCAGCAGCTTAGGCGTCTCCCAAGGCACCCAGTACTTC. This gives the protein CASSLGVSQGTQYF. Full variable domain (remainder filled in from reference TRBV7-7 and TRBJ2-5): GAGVSQSPRYKVTKRGQDVTLRCDPISSHATLYWYQQALGQGPEFLTYFNYEAQPDKSGLPSDRFSAERPEGSISTLTIQRTEQRDSAMYRCASSLGVSQGTQYFGPGTRLLVL.

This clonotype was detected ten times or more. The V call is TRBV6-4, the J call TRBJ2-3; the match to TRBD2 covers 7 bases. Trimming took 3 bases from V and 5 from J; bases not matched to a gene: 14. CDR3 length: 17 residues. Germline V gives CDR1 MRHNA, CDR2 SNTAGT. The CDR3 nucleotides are TGTGCCAGCAGTGAGGGAAGAGTGGGAGGGCCCCTAGATACGCAGTATTTT. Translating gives CASSEGRVGGPLDTQYF.

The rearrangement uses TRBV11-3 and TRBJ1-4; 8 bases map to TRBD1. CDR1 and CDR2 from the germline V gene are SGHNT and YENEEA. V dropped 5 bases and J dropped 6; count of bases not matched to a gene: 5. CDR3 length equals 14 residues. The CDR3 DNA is TGTGCCAGCAGCCAGAGACAGGGGCATGAAAAACTGTTTTTT. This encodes CASSQRQGHEKLFF.

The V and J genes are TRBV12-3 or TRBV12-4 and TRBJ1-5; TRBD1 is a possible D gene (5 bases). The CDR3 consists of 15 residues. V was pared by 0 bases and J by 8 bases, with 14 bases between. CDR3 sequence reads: CASSLARVVKEPQHF. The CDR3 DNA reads TGTGCCAGCAGTTTAGCCAGGGTGGTAAAGGAGCCCCAGCATTTT.

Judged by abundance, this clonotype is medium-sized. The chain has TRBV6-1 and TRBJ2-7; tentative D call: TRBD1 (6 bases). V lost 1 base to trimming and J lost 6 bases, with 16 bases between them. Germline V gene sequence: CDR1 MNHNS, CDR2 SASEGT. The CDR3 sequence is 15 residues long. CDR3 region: CASSEVTGSIFEQYF. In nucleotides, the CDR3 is TGTGCCAGCAGTGAAGTCACAGGGTCAATCTTCGAGCAGTACTTC.

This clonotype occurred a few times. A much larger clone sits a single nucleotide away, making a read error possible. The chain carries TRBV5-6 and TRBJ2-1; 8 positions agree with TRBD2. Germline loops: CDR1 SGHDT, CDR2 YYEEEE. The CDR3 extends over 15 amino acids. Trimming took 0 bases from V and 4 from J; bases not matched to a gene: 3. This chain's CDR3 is CASSLGSGGYNEQFF. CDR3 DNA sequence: TGTGCCAGCAGCTTGGGAAGCGGGGGTTACAATGAGCAGTTCTTC.

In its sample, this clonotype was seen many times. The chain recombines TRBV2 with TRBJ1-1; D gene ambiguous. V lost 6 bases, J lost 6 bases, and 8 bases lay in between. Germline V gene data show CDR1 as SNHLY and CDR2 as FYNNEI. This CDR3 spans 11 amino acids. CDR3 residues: CASSPLPEAFF. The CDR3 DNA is TGTGCCAGCAGCCCACTGCCTGAAGCTTTCTTT.

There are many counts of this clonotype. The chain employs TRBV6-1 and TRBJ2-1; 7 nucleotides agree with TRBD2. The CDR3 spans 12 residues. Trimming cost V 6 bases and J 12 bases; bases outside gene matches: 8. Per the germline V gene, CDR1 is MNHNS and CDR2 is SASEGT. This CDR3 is CASRPGLSGQFF. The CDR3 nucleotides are TGTGCCAGCAGACCGGGACTATCTGGGCAGTTCTTC.

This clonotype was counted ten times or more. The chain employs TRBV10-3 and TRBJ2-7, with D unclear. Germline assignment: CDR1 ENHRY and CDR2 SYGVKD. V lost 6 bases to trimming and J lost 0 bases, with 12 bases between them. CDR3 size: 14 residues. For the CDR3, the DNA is TGTGCCATCAGCTACGACTTTAACTCCTACGAGCAGTACTTC. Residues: CAISYDFNSYEQYF.

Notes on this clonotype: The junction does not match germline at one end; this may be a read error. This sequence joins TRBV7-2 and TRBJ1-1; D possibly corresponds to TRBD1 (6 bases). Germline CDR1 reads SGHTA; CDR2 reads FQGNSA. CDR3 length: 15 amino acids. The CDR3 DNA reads TGTGCCAGCAGCTTAGGGGCTATATGGGACACTGTAGCTTTCTTT. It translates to CASSLGAIWDTVAFF.

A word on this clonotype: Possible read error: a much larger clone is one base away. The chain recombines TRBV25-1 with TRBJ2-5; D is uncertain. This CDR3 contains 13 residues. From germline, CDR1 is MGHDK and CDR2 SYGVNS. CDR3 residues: CAISESGLETQYF. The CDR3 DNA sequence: TGTGCCATCAGTGAATCGGGTTTAGAGACCCAGTACTTC. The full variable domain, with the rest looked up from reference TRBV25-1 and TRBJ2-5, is EADIYQTPRYLVIGTGKKITLECSQTMGHDKMYWYQQDPGMELHLIHYSYGVNSTEKGDLSSESTVSRIRTEHFPLTLESARPSHTSQYLCAISESGLETQYFGPGTRLLVL.

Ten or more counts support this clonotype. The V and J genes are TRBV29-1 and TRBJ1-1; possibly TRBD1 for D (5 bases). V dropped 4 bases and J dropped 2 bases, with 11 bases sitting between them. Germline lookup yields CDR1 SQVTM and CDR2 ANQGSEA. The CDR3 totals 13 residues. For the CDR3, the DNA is TGCAGCGTTGTTTGGGGGACCAACACTGAAGCTTTCTTT. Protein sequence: CSVVWGTNTEAFF.